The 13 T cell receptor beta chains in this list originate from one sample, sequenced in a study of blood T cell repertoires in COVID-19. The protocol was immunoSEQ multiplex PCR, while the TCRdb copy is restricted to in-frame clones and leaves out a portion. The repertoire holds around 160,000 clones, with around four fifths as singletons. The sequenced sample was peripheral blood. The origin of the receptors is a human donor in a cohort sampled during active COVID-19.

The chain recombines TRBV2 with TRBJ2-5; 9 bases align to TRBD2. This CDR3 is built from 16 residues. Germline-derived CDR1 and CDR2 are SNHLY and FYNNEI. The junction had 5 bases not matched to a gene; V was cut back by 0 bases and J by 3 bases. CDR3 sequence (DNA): TGTGCCAGCAGTGAAGCGCGGGGGGGGGCTGAAGAGACCCAGTACTTC. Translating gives CASSEARGGAEETQYF.

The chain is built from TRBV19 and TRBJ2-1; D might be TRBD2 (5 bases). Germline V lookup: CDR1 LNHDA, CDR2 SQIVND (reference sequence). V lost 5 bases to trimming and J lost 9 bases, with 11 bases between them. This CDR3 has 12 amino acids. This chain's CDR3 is CASSGLEVEQFF. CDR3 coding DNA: TGTGCCAGTAGTGGGTTGGAGGTTGAGCAGTTCTTC.

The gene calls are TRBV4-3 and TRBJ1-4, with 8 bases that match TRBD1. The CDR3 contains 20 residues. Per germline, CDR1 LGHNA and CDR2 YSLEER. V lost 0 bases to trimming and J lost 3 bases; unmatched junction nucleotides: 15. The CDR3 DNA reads TGCGCCAGCAGCCAAGATTGGTCAGGGGGCGCCGGTCGGGCTAATGAAAAACTGTTTTTT. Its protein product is CASSQDWSGGAGRANEKLFF.

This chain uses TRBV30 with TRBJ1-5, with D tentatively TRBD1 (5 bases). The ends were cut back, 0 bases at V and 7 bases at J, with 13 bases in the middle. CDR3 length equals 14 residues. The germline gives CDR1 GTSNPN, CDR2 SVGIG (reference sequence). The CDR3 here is CAWSVMGRGQPQHF. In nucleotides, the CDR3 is TGTGCCTGGAGTGTAATGGGGCGTGGGCAGCCCCAGCATTTT.

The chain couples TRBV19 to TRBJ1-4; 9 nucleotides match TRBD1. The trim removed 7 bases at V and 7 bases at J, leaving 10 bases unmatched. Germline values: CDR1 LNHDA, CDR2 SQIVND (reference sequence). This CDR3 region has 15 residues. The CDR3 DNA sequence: TGTGCCAGTATCAACAGGGGGCACGGAGGTGAAAAACTGTTTTTT. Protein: CASINRGHGGEKLFF.

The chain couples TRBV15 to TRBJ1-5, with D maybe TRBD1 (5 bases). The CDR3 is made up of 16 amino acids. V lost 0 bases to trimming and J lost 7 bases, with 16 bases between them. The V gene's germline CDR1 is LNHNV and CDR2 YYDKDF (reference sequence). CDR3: CATSRDLSQGIQPQHF. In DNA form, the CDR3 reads TGTGCCACCAGCAGAGATCTTAGTCAGGGTATCCAGCCCCAGCATTTT.

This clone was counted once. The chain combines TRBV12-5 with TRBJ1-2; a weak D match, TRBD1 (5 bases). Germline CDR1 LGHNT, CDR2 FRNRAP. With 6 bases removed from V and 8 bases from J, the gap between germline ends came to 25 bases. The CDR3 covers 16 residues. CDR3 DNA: TGTGCTAGTGGGGGATCTCGACAGACGGAACTGGGAGGCTACACCTTC. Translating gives CASGGSRQTELGGYTF.

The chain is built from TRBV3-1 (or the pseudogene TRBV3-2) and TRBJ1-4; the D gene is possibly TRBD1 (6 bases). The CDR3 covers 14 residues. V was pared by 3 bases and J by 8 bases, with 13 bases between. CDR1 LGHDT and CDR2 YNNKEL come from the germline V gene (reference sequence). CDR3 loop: CASSQVGTSEKLFF. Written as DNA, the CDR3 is TGTGCCAGCAGCCAGGTTGGGACATCGGAAAAACTGTTTTTT.

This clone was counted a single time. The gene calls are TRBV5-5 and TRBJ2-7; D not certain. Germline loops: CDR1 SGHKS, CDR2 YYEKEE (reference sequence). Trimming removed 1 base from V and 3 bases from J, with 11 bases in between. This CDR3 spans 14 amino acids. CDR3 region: CASSLRSTGYEQYF. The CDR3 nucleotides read TGTGCCAGCAGCTTGAGGTCTACGGGCTACGAGCAGTACTTC.

CDR3 amino acids: CASSLLGGGAFF. The CDR3 nucleotides read TGTGCCAGCTCACTACTCGGGGGAGGGGCCTTCTTC. The chain couples TRBV18 to TRBJ2-1; 7 positions match TRBD2. The trim removed 4 bases at V and 16 bases at J, leaving 10 bases unmatched. The CDR3 sequence is 12 residues long. CDR1 is KGHSH, CDR2 LQKENI, per germline.

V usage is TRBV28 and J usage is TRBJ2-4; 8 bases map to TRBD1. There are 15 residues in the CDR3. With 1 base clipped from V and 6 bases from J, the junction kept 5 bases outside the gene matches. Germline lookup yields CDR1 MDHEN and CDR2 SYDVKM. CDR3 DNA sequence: TGTGCCAGCAGTTTATCCGGACAGGGAGGAAACATTCAGTACTTC. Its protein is CASSLSGQGGNIQYF.

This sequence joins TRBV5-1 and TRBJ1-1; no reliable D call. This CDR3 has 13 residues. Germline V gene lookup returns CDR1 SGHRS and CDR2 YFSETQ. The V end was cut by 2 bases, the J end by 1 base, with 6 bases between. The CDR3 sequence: CASSLTPNTEAFF. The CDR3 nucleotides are TGCGCCAGCAGCTTAACACCGAACACTGAAGCTTTCTTT.

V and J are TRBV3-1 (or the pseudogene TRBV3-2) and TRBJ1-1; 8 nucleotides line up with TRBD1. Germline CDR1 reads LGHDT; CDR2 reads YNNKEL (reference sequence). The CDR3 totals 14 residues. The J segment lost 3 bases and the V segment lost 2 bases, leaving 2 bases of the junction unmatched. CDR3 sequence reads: CASSQLQGDTEAFF. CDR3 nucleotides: TGTGCCAGCAGCCAACTACAGGGGGACACTGAAGCTTTCTTT.